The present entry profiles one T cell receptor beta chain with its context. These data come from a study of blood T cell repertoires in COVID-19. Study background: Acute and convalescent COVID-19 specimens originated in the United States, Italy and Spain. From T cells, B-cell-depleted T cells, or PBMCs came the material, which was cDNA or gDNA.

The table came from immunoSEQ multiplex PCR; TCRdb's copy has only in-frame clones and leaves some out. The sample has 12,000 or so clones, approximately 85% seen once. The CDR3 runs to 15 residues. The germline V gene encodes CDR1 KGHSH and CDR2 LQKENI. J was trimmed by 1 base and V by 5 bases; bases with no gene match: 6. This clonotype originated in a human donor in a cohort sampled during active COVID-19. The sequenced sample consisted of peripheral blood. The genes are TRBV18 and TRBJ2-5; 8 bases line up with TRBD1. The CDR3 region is CASSKNTGGQETQYF. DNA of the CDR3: TGTGCCAGCTCAAAAAATACAGGGGGCCAAGAGACCCAGTACTTC.